The 15 T cell receptor beta chains below come from one sample, sequenced in a study of CXCR3-negative and CXCR3-positive naive CD8 T cells (dated by TCRdb to about 2019). Sequencer: NextSeq 550. The Human TCR Profiling Kit (MiLaboratory) was used to prepare UMI-labeled 5' RACE TRB cDNA libraries. TCRdb reprocessed the reads into one record per CDR3 protein sequence, lacking DNA. This sample's table has entries for about 38,000 distinct CDR3 sequences. The ten largest clones represent 13% to 15% of the sample. Sequencing input: memory CD8+ T cells from blood. The cell subset or site label on this specimen signifies: conventional CD8+ memory T cells (TMEM), sorted as controls. The receptors derive from a human donor in good health. Some clones in this sample may be carry-over from other donors' samples.

The V gene is TRBV14, the J gene TRBJ2-3; the D gene TCRdb calls, TRBD1, cannot be checked with no DNA. Germline V gene data show CDR1 as SGHDN and CDR2 as FVKESK. This CDR3 region has 15 residues. CDR3 protein: CASSQGGELTDTQYF.

J is TRBJ2-3 and V is TRBV4-3. The V gene's germline CDR1 is LGHNA and CDR2 YSLEER. The CDR3 sequence is 15 residues long. The CDR3 loop reads CASSQGVSSTDTQYF.

This clonotype is medium-sized by frequency. The CDR3 loop is CASSQDSLAGTYYNEQFF. V usage is TRBV4-3 and J usage is TRBJ2-1; with no DNA, the TCRdb D assignment of TRBD2 cannot be verified. The germline gives CDR1 LGHNA, CDR2 YSLEER. The CDR3 has 18 residues.

The V and J genes are TRBV2 and TRBJ2-1; TCRdb's D gene call, TRBD2, goes unchecked for lack of DNA. Germline values: CDR1 SNHLY, CDR2 FYNNEI. The length of the CDR3 is 12 residues. The CDR3: CASSFGPKEQFF.

V usage is TRBV29-1 and J usage is TRBJ2-6; TCRdb's D call, TRBD1, is unchecked because there is no DNA. Germline CDR1 reads SQVTM; CDR2 reads ANQGSEA. This CDR3 comprises 19 residues. The CDR3 here is CSVEDTRQGIMSGANVLTF.

The chain is built from TRBV15 and TRBJ2-5; TCRdb designates TRBD1, a call that cannot be tested without DNA. In germline, CDR1 is LNHNV, CDR2 YYDKDF (reference sequence). This CDR3 has 15 amino acids. This chain's CDR3 is CATSRGQGDTETQYF.

The rearrangement uses TRBV27 and TRBJ1-5; the TCRdb D gene call, TRBD1, has no DNA to confirm it. Germline V gene data show CDR1 as MNHEY and CDR2 as SMNVEV (reference sequence). The CDR3 has 15 amino acids. The CDR3 loop reads CASSLTGTSNQPQHF.

The rearrangement links TRBV12-3 or TRBV12-4 to TRBJ2-2; TCRdb's D call, TRBD1, is unchecked because there is no DNA. The CDR3 covers 16 residues. CDR3 region: CASSTRDREGSGELFF.

The J gene is TRBJ1-1, the V gene TRBV4-1. This CDR3 region has 14 residues. Germline CDR1 and CDR2: MGHRA and YSYEKL. The CDR3 spells CASSHGGLITEAFF.

This chain connects TRBV7-2 to TRBJ1-1. CDR1 SGHTA and CDR2 FQGNSA come from the germline V gene. The CDR3 runs to 13 residues. The CDR3 spells CASSFWGNTEAFF.

The chain combines TRBV13 with TRBJ2-1; the D call of TRBD2 rests on TCRdb alone, since no DNA is present to check it. This CDR3 contains 18 residues. The germline CDR1 and CDR2 sequences are PRHDT and FYEKMQ (reference sequence). CDR3 sequence reads: CASGLGSGSITFYNEQFF.

The rearrangement links TRBV9 to TRBJ2-2. The CDR3 loop spans 14 amino acids. Germline CDR1 and CDR2: SGDLS and YYNGEE. The CDR3 loop reads CASTSEEDTGELFF.

J is TRBJ2-3 and V is TRBV28; the TCRdb call, TRBD1, lacks DNA for checking. The CDR3 spans 16 residues. Germline CDR1 is MDHEN and CDR2 is SYDVKM. Here the CDR3 reads CASSYRDSRSTDTQYF.

The chain links TRBV4-3 to TRBJ2-7. CDR3 length: 14 residues. Germline CDR1 reads LGHNA; CDR2 reads YSLEER. CDR3 sequence: CASSQDGFSYEQYF.

The gene calls are TRBV28 and TRBJ2-1; the D gene TCRdb calls, TRBD2, cannot be checked with no DNA. CDR1 and CDR2 from the germline V gene are MDHEN and SYDVKM. The CDR3 consists of 14 residues. The CDR3 spells CATRGGAGYNEQFF.